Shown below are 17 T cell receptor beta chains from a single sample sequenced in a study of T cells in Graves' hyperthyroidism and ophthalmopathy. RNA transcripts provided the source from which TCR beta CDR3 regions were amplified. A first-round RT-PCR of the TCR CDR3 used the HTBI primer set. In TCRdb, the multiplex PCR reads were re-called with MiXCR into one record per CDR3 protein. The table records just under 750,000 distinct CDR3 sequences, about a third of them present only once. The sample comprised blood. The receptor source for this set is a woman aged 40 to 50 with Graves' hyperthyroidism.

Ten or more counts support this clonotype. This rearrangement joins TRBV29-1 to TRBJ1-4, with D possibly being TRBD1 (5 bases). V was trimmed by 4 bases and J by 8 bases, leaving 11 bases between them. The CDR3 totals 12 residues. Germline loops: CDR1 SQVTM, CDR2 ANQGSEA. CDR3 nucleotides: TGCAGCGTTGGGCTGGACATAGAAAAACTGTTTTTT. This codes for CSVGLDIEKLFF.

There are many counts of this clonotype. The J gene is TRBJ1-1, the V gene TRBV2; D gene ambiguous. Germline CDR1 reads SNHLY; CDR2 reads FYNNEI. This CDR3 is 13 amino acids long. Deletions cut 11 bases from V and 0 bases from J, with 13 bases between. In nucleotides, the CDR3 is TGTGCCGGAAACGGTGACCTGAACACTGAAGCTTTCTTT. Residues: CAGNGDLNTEAFF.

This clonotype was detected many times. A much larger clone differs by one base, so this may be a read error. This CDR3 reads CASGGQPNTEAFF. CDR3 coding DNA: TGTGCCAGCGGGGGACAGCCGAACACTGAAGCTTTCTTT. The J gene is TRBJ1-1, the V gene TRBV4-2; 7 nucleotides line up with TRBD1. The CDR3 has 13 amino acids. CDR1 and CDR2 from the germline V gene are LGHNA and YNFKEQ. With V trimmed by 8 bases and J by 1 base, 4 bases remained unmatched.

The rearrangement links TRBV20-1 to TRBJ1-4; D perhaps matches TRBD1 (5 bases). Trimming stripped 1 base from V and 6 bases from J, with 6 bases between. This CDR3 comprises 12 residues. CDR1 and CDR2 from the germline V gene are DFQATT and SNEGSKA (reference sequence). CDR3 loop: CSARAGHEKLFF. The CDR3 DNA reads TGCAGTGCTAGAGCGGGGCATGAAAAACTGTTTTTT.

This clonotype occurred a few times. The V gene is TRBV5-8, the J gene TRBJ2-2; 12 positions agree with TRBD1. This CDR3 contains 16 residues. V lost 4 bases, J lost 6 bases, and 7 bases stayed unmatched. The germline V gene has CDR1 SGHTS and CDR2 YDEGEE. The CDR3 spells CASSRGGQGASGELFF. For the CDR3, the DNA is TGTGCCAGCAGCCGTGGGGGACAGGGGGCATCCGGGGAGCTGTTTTTT.

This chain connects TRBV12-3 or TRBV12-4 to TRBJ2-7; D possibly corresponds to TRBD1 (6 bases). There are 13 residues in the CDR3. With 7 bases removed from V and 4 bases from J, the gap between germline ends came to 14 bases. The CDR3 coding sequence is TGTGCCAGCACTCCCGGGACAAGATACGAGCAGTACTTC. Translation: CASTPGTRYEQYF.

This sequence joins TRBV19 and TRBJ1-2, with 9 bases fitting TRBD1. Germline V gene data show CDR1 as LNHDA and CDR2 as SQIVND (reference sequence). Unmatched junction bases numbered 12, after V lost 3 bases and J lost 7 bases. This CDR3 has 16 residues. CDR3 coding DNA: TGTGCCAGTAGTATCGAGATTACAGGGGGCGTACGTGGCTACACCTTC. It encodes CASSIEITGGVRGYTF.

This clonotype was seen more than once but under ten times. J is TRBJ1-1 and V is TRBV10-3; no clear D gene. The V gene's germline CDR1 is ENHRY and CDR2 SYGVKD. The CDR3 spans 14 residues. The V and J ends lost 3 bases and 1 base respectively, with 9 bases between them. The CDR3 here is CAISEYPANTEAFF. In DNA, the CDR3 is TGTGCCATCAGTGAATACCCAGCGAACACTGAAGCTTTCTTT.

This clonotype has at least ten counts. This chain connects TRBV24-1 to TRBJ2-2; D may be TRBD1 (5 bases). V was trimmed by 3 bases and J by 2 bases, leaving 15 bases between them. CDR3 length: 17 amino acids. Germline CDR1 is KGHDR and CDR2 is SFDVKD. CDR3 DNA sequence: TGTGCCACCAGTGATCCGTCGACAGTCCTTAACACCGGGGAGCTGTTTTTT. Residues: CATSDPSTVLNTGELFF.

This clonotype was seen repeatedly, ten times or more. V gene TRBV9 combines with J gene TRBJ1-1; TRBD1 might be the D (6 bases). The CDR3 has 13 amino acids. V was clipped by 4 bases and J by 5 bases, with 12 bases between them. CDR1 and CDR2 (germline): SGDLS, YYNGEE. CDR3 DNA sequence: TGTGCCAGCAGCCGGGGACAATCGACTGAAGCTTTCTTT. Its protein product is CASSRGQSTEAFF.

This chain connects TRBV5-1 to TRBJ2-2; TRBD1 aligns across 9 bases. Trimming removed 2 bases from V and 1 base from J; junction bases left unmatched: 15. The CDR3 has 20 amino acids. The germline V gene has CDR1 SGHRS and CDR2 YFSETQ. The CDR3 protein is CASSFTSRDRVPWNTGELFF. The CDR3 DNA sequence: TGCGCCAGCAGCTTCACTAGCCGGGACAGGGTCCCCTGGAACACCGGGGAGCTGTTTTTT.

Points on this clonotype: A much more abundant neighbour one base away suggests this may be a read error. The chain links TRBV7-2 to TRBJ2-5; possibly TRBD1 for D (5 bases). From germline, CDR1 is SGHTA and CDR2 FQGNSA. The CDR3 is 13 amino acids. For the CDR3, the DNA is TGTGCCAGCAGCGCGACAGCCCAAGAGGCCCAGTACTTC. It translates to CASSATAQEAQYF.

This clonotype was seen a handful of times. CDR3 region: CASSRGLVDGEAFF. DNA of the CDR3: TGCGCCAGCAGCCGCGGACTGGTTGATGGTGAAGCTTTCTTT. The rearrangement links TRBV4-3 to TRBJ1-1; D remains ambiguous. The germline V gene encodes CDR1 LGHNA and CDR2 YSLEER. The CDR3 is 14 amino acids. Trimming left V 4 bases short and J 7 bases short, with 16 bases between.

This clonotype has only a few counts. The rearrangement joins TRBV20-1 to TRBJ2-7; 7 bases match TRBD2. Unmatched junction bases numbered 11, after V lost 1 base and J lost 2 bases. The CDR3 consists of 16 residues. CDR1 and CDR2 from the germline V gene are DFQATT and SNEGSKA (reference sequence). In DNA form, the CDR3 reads TGCAGTGCTAGAGCACCCGACGGGGGGACCGCCTACGAGCAGTACTTC. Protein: CSARAPDGGTAYEQYF.

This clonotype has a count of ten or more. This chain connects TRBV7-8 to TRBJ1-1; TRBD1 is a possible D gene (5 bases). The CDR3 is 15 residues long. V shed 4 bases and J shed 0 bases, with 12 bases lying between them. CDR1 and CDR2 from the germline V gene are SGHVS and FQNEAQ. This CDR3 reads CASSSRDGLNTEAFF. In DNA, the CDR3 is TGTGCCAGCAGCTCACGGGACGGATTGAACACTGAAGCTTTCTTT.

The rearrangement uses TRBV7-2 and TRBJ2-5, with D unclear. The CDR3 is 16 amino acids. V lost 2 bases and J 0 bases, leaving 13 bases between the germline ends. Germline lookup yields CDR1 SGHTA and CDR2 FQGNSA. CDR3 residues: CASSLSENSYQETQYF. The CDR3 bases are TGTGCCAGCAGCTTATCGGAGAACTCGTACCAAGAGACCCAGTACTTC. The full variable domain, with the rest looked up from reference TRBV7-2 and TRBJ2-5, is GAGVSQSPSNKVTEKGKDVELRCDPISGHTALYWYRQSLGQGLEFLIYFQGNSAPDKSGLPSDRFSAERTGGSVSTLTIQRTQQEDSAVYLCASSLSENSYQETQYFGPGTRLLVL.

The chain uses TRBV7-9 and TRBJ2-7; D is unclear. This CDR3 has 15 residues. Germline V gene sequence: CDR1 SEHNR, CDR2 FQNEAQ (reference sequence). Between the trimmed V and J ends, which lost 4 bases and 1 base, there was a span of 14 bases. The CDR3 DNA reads TGTGCCAGCAGCTCCGCTTGGGCGAGATCCTACGAGCAGTACTTC. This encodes CASSSAWARSYEQYF.